The clone carrying this T cell receptor (beta chain) was observed many times. Antigen unknown. Those donors who had ophthalmopathy presented with moderate-to-severe activity, a CAS of ≥3, a NOSPECS of ≥4 and a duration under 3 months. Uncontrolled infections, pregnancy, lactation or other autoimmune diseases led to patient exclusion. Amplifying from RNA transcripts, the study obtained TCR beta CDR3 regions. First-round RT-PCR employed HTBI primers, with a second-round multiplex PCR after it. One entry per CDR3 protein, called by TCRdb with MiXCR from the multiplex PCR reads. The data contain approximately 460,000 distinct CDR3 sequences, around an eighth of them singletons. The record originates from a study of Graves' ophthalmopathy and Graves' hyperthyroidism. Findings of the study overall: Discrimination between ophthalmopathy and stable hyperthyroidism by a 13-signature model showed 87.88% sensitivity and roughly 80% specificity.

Specimen: blood. The receptor was isolated from a young woman with Graves' ophthalmopathy.

CDR3 DNA: TGTGCCAGCAGAAACAGGGGAAACTATGGCTACACCTTC. It translates to CASRNRGNYGYTF. The V and J genes are TRBV7-8 and TRBJ1-2, with TRBD1 matching 7 bases. Germline V gene data show CDR1 as SGHVS and CDR2 as FQNEAQ. V trimming: 6 bases; J trimming: 2 bases; junction bases outside the gene matches: 3. The CDR3 consists of 13 residues.